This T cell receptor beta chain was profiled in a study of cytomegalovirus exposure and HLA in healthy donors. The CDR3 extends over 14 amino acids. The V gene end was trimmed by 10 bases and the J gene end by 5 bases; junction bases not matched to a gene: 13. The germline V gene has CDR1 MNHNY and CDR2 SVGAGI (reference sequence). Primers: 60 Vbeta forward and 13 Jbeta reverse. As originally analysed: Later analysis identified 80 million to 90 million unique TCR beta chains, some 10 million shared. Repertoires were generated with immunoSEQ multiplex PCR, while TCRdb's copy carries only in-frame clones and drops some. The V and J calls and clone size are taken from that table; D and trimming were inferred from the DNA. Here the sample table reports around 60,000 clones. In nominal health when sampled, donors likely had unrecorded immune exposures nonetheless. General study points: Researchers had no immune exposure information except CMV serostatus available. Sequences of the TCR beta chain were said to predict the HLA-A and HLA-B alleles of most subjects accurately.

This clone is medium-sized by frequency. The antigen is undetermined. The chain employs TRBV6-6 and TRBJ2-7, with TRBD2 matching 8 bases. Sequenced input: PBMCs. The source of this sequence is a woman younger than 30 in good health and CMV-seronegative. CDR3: CATTPGLEGDEQYF. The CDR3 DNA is TGTGCCACCACACCGGGACTAGAAGGAGACGAGCAGTACTTC.